This passage covers 14 T cell receptor beta chains from one sample sequenced in a study of blood T cell repertoires in COVID-19. TCRdb keeps only in-frame clones here, not all; method: immunoSEQ multiplex PCR. The data contain over 250,000 clones, approximately 83% of them seen just once; the ten biggest clones take up over 9%. Sequenced input: peripheral blood. These receptors originate from a woman aged 45 to 65 who had recovered from COVID-19.

The chain couples TRBV6-6 to TRBJ2-6; no definite D call. Trimming pared 5 bases from V and 2 bases from J, leaving 16 bases between. The germline V gene has CDR1 MNHNY and CDR2 SVGAGI (reference sequence). The CDR3 sequence is 17 residues long. CDR3 amino acids: CASSRLASTPGANVLTF. CDR3 in DNA: TGTGCCAGCAGTCGCCTGGCCTCAACCCCTGGGGCCAACGTCCTGACTTTC.

The DNA of the CDR3 is TGTGCCAGCAGCCAAGGTCGGGGCGGGACGACGGTCGGCTACACCTTC. Its protein product is CASSQGRGGTTVGYTF. This chain links TRBV3-1 (or the pseudogene TRBV3-2) with TRBJ1-2, with a weak D call TRBD1 (5 bases). This CDR3 region has 16 residues. Germline V lookup: CDR1 LGHDT, CDR2 YNNKEL (reference sequence). The V gene lost 1 base and the J gene lost 8 bases, with 20 bases spanning the gap.

This rearrangement joins TRBV7-2 to TRBJ2-7, with 7 bases matching TRBD2. CDR1 and CDR2 (germline): SGHTA, FQGNSA. The CDR3 runs to 14 residues. V was pared by 7 bases and J by 6 bases, with 12 bases of the junction left unmatched. The CDR3 loop is CASTPGGVGGEQYF. CDR3 DNA: TGTGCCAGCACCCCGGGAGGCGTTGGGGGCGAGCAGTACTTC.

V is TRBV7-2 and J is TRBJ2-7; 11 bases align to TRBD2. The CDR3 contains 15 residues. The V and J ends lost 5 bases and 4 bases, in that order; junction bases with no gene match: 7. Germline CDR1 SGHTA, CDR2 FQGNSA. CDR3 nucleotide sequence: TGTGCCAGCAGCACGACTAGCGGGACAAAGTACGAGCAGTACTTC. Its protein product is CASSTTSGTKYEQYF.

This chain connects TRBV19 to TRBJ2-5; D is possibly TRBD1 (6 bases). V was shortened by 3 bases and J by 3 bases, with 14 bases between the two germline ends. Germline V lookup: CDR1 LNHDA, CDR2 SQIVND (reference sequence). The CDR3 is made up of 15 amino acids. The CDR3 is CASSIGRNREETQYF. CDR3 bases: TGTGCCAGTAGTATTGGCCGCAACAGGGAAGAGACCCAGTACTTC. Full variable domain (remainder filled in from reference TRBV19 and TRBJ2-5): DGGITQSPKYLFRKEGQNVTLSCEQNLNHDAMYWYRQDPGQGLRLIYYSQIVNDFQKGDIAEGYSVSREKKESFPLTVTSAQKNPTAFYLCASSIGRNREETQYFGPGTRLLVL.

The chain carries TRBV7-8 and TRBJ1-3, with TRBD1 matching over 7 bases. V gave up 5 bases and J gave up 0 bases; unmatched junction bases: 4. The germline V gene has CDR1 SGHVS and CDR2 FQNEAQ. The CDR3 contains 15 residues. The CDR3 spells CASSPRQGSGNTIYF. CDR3 in DNA: TGTGCCAGCAGCCCCCGACAGGGCTCTGGAAACACCATATATTTT.

The chain couples TRBV3-1 (or the pseudogene TRBV3-2) to TRBJ2-7; TRBD2 agrees at 9 bases. The CDR3 runs 16 residues. With 1 base clipped from V and 5 bases from J, the junction kept 9 bases outside the gene matches. The germline V gene encodes CDR1 LGHDT and CDR2 YNNKEL (reference sequence). The CDR3 here is CASSQGVREGLDEQYF. Written as DNA, the CDR3 is TGTGCCAGCAGCCAAGGGGTGCGGGAGGGCCTCGACGAGCAGTACTTC.

This chain joins TRBV19 and TRBJ2-3; 12 bases are a match to TRBD2. The CDR3 is 14 amino acids. J lost 4 bases, V lost 8 bases, and 4 bases had no gene match. Germline CDR1 LNHDA, CDR2 SQIVND (reference sequence). CDR3 in amino acids: CASSSGGAADTQYF. CDR3 DNA: TGTGCCAGTTCTAGCGGGGGGGCCGCAGATACGCAGTATTTT.

This clone was observed a few times. For the CDR3, the DNA is TGTGCCAGGAGTGATCCGAACACCGGGGAGCTGTTTTTT. It is translated as CARSDPNTGELFF. V gene TRBV7-8 combines with J gene TRBJ2-2; D not certain. Germline assignment: CDR1 SGHVS and CDR2 FQNEAQ. The CDR3 covers 13 residues. Deletions cut 9 bases from V and 0 bases from J, with 8 bases between.

The chain carries TRBV19 and TRBJ2-3, with 10 nucleotides matching TRBD1. The ends lost 10 bases at V and 0 bases at J; junction bases unmatched: 7. Germline CDR1 reads LNHDA; CDR2 reads SQIVND (reference sequence). The CDR3 loop spans 15 amino acids. The CDR3 bases are TGTGCCACCTCAGGACAGGGGGATAGCACAGATACGCAGTATTTT. Its translation is CATSGQGDSTDTQYF.

The chain carries TRBV12-5 and TRBJ1-2; D is undetermined. The V gene lost 3 bases and the J gene lost 6 bases, with 8 bases spanning the gap. The CDR3 extends over 12 amino acids. CDR1 LGHNT and CDR2 FRNRAP come from the germline V gene. CDR3 nucleotides: TGTGCTAGTGGTTTCAACAGTGATGGCTACACCTTC. This sequence encodes CASGFNSDGYTF.

The chain joins TRBV10-3 to TRBJ2-7; possibly TRBD2 for D (6 bases). Germline CDR1 reads ENHRY; CDR2 reads SYGVKD. The V end was cut by 3 bases, the J end by 6 bases, with 21 bases between. The CDR3 covers 16 residues. CDR3 region: CAISDYTEGRLGEQYF. DNA for the CDR3: TGTGCCATCAGTGACTATACGGAGGGGAGGTTAGGCGAGCAGTACTTC.

The chain is built from TRBV7-2 and TRBJ1-1; D not certain. V was clipped by 2 bases and J by 5 bases, with 12 bases between them. Germline V gene lookup returns CDR1 SGHTA and CDR2 FQGNSA. CDR3 length: 14 amino acids. As DNA, the CDR3 is TGTGCCAGCAGCTTATTCGGTCAGAGGACTGAAGCTTTCTTT. It codes for CASSLFGQRTEAFF.

The chain is built from TRBV24-1 and TRBJ2-2; D gene unclear. This CDR3 is built from 17 residues. V lost 3 bases, J lost 6 bases, and 19 bases lay in between. Germline V gives CDR1 KGHDR, CDR2 SFDVKD. The DNA for the CDR3 is TGTGCCACCAGTGATCCCTCACTAAACGGGTTCGCCGGGGAGCTGTTTTTT. Translation: CATSDPSLNGFAGELFF.